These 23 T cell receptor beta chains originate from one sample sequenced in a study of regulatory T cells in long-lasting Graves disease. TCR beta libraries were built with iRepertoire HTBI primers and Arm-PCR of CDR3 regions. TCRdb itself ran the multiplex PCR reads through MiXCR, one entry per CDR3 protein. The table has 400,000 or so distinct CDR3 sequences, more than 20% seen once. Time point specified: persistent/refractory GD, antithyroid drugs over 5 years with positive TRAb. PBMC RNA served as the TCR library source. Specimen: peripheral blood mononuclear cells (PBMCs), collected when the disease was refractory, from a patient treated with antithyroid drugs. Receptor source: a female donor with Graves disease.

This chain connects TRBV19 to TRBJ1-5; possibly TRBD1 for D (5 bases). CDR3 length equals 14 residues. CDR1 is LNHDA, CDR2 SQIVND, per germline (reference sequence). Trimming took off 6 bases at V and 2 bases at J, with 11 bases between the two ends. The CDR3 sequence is CASRQGGGNQPQHF. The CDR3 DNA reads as TGTGCCAGTAGGCAGGGCGGCGGCAATCAGCCCCAGCATTTT.

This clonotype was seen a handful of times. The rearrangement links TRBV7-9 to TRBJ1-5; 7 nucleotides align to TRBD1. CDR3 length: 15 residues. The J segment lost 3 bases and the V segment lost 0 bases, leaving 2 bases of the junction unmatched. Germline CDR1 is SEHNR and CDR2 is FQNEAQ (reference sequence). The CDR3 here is CASSLATGPNQPQHF. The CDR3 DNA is TGTGCCAGCAGCTTAGCGACAGGGCCCAATCAGCCCCAGCATTTT.

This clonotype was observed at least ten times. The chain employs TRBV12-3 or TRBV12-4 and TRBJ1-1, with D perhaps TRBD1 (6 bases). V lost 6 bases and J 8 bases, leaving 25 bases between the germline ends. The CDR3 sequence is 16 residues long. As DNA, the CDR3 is TGTGCCAGCAGGACGGCGCTGGGACACCCCCGGGAGGAAGCTTTCTTT. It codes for CASRTALGHPREEAFF.

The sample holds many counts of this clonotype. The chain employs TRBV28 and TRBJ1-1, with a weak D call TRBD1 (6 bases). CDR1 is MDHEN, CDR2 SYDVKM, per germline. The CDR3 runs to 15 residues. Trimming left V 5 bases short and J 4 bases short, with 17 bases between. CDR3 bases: TGTGCCAGCAGTGAGGGGGGGGTGAAGGGCACTGAAGCTTTCTTT. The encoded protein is CASSEGGVKGTEAFF.

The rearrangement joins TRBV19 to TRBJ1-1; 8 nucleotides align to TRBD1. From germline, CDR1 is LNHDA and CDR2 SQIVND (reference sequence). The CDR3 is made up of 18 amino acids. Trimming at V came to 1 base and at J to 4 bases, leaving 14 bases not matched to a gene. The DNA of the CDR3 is TGTGCCAGTAGTATAGGGTCAGGGGGCGCGAAGGGGAGCACTGAAGCTTTCTTT. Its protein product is CASSIGSGGAKGSTEAFF.

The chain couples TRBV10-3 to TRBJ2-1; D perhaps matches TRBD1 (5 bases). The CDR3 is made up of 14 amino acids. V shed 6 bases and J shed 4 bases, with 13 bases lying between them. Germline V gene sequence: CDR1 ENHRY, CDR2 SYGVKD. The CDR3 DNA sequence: TGTGCCATCAGCGAGCAGGGCCCTTACAATGAGCAGTTCTTC. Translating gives CAISEQGPYNEQFF.

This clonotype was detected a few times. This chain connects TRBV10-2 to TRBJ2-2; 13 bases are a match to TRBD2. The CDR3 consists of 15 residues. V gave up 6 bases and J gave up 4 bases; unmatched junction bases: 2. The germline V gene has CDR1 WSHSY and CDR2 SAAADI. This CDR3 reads CASSRLAGGTGELFF. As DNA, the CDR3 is TGCGCCAGCAGCCGACTAGCGGGAGGCACCGGGGAGCTGTTTTTT.

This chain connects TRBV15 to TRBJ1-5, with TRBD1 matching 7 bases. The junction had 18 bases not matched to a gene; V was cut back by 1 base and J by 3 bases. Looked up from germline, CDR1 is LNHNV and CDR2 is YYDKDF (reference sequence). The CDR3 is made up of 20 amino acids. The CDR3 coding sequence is TGTGCCACCAGCAGAGCTTCCAGAGGCGCCAACAGGGGAGTCAATCAGCCCCAGCATTTT. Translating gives CATSRASRGANRGVNQPQHF.

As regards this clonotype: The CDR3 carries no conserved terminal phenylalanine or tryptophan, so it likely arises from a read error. The CDR3 DNA follows: TGTGCCAGCAGTTTAGGAATTTATGGCTACACCTAC. This gives the protein CASSLGIYGYTY. The J gene is TRBJ1-2, the V gene TRBV12-3 or TRBV12-4; D not certain. V lost 1 base and J 5 bases, leaving 5 bases between the germline ends. The CDR3 is 12 amino acids.

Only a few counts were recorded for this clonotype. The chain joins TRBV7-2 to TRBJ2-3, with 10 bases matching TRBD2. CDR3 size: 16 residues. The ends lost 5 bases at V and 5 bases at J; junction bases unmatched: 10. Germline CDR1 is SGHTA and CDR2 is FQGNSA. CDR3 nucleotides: TGTGCCAGCAGCACACAAGCTAGCGGGAGAGGAGATACGCAGTATTTT. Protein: CASSTQASGRGDTQYF.

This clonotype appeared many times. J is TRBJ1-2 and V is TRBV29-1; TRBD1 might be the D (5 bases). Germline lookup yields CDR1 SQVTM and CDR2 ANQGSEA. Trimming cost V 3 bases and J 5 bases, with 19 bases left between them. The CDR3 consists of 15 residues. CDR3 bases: TGCAGCGTTGACAGCGCCCAGGTGGGGGGGTATGGCTACACCTTC. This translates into CSVDSAQVGGYGYTF.

CDR3 DNA sequence: TGTGCCAGCAGTTCCCGACAGGGGCAATTTCAGCCCCAGCATTTT. It yields the protein CASSSRQGQFQPQHF. The V and J genes are TRBV6-5 and TRBJ1-5; 8 nucleotides line up with TRBD1. CDR1 and CDR2 from the germline V gene are MNHEY and SVGAGI. The CDR3 extends over 15 amino acids. The J segment lost 6 bases and the V segment lost 4 bases, leaving 8 bases of the junction unmatched.

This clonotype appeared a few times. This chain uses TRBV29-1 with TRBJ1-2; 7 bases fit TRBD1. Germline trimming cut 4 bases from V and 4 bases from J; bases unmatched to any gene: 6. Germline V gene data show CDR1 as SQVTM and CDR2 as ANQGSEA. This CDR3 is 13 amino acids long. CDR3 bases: TGCAGCGTTGTAGGAGGGGGCACCTATGGCTACACCTTC. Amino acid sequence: CSVVGGGTYGYTF.

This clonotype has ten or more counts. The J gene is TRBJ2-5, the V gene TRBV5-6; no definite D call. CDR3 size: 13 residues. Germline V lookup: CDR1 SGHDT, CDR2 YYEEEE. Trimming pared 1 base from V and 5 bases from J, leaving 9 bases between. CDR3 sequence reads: CASSLLGSETQYF. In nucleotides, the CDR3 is TGTGCCAGCAGCTTGTTAGGGTCGGAGACCCAGTACTTC.

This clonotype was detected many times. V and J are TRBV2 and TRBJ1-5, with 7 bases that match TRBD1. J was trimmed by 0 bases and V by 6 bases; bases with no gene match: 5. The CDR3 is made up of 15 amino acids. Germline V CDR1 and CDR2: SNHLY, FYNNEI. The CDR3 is CASSRDSYSNQPQHF. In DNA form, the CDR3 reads TGTGCCAGCAGCCGGGACAGCTATAGCAATCAGCCCCAGCATTTT.

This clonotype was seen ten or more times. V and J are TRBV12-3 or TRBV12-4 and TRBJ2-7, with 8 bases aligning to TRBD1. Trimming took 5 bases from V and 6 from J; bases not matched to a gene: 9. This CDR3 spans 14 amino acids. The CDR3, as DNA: TGTGCCAGCAGTACAGGGACAGGTGGATCCGAGCAGTACTTC. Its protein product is CASSTGTGGSEQYF.

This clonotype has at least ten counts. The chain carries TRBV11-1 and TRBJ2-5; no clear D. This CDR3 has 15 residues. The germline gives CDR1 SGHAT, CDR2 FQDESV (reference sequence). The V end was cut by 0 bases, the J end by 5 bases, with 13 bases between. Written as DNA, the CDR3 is TGTGCCAGCAGCTTAGCCGAAGGGTTTCGGGAGACCCAGTACTTC. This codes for CASSLAEGFRETQYF. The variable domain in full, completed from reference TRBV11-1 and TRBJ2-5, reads EAEVAQSPRYKITEKSQAVAFWCDPISGHATLYWYRQILGQGPELLVQFQDESVVDDSQLPKDRFSAERLKGVDSTLKIQPAELGDSAMYLCASSLAEGFRETQYFGPGTRLLVL.

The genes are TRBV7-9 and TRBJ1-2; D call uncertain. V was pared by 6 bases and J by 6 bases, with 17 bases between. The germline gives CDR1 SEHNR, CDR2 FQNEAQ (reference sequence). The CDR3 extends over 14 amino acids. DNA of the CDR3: TGTGCCAGCAGTCCCTTAGCGTCGATTGATGGCTACACCTTC. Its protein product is CASSPLASIDGYTF.

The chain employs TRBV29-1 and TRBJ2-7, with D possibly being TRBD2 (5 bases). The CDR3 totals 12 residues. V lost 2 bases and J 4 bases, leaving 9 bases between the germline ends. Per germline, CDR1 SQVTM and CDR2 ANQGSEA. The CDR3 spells CSVENTGYEQYF. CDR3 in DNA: TGCAGCGTTGAAAATACGGGGTACGAGCAGTACTTC.

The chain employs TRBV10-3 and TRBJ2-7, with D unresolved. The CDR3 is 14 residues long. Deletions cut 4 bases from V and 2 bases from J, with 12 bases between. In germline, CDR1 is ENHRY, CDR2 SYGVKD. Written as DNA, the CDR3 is TGTGCCATCAGTGCGGTGACCCGACCCTACGAGCAGTACTTC. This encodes CAISAVTRPYEQYF.

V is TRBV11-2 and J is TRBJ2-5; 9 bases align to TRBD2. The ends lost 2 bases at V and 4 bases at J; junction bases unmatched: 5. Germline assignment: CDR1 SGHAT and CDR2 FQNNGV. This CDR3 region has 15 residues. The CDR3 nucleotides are TGTGCCAGCAGCTTAAGCGGCGGGAGGGGAGAGACCCAGTACTTC. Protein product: CASSLSGGRGETQYF.

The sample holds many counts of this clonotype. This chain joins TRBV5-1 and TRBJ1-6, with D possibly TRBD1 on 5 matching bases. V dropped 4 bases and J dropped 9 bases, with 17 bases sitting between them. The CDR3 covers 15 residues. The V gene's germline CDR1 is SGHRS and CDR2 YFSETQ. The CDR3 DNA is TGCGCCAGCAGCGGGGGACTGCACCCGGGTTCACCCCTCCACTTT. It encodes CASSGGLHPGSPLHF.

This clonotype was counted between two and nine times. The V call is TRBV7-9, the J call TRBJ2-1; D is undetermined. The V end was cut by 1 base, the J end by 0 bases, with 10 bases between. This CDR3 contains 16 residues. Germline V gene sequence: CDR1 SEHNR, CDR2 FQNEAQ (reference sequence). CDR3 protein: CASSLGSSSSYNEQFF. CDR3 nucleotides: TGTGCCAGCAGCTTAGGTAGCTCTAGCTCCTACAATGAGCAGTTCTTC.